This is a list of T cell receptor beta chains from one sample in a study of T cell changes during pregnancy in multiple sclerosis. The assay was immunoSEQ multiplex PCR, and TCRdb's table has in-frame clones only and misses some. The sample yields tens of thousands of clones, roughly 89% seen once. The sequencing used CD4+ T cells from peripheral blood mononuclear cells, collected in the second trimester of pregnancy. These receptors were obtained from a female donor with multiple sclerosis, enrolled in a pregnancy study. CDR3s include the opening cysteine and the closing phenylalanine or tryptophan. Each record gives: D gene, J gene, clone size, V gene, CDR3 DNA, CDR3 protein. A D gene is named only where the DNA matches it firmly. Clone size, where shown, is once, few, many, or a class for clones that have expanded.

-,TRBJ1-6,-,TRBV6-4,TGTGCCAGCAGTTTCGCAGTTGGTTCACCCCTCCACTTT,CASSFAVGSPLHF
-,TRBJ2-7,-,TRBV27,TGTGCCAGCAAGGGTACGGGGAGCTCCTACGAGCAGTACTTC,CASKGTGSSYEQYF
-,TRBJ1-2,-,TRBV20-1,TGCAGTGCCTCCGCTAACTATGGCTACACCTTC,CSASANYGYTF
TRBD1,TRBJ1-2,once,TRBV4-1,TGCGCCAGCAGCAAAAGGACAGGGGATCCCCCCCGGGGCTACACCTTC,CASSKRTGDPPRGYTF
-,TRBJ2-3,-,TRBV6-6,TGTGCCAGCAGCCAAACCCTACTAGCACGGACGCAGTATTTT,CASSQTLLARTQYF
TRBD1,TRBJ1-2,-,TRBV6-6,TGTGCCAGCCACCGACAGGGCGGGTATGGCTACACCTTC,CASHRQGGYGYTF
-,TRBJ2-7,-,TRBV5-1,TGCGCCAGCAGCTTGGCTCAGGTAGGGGACGAGCAGTACTTC,CASSLAQVGDEQYF
-,TRBJ1-1,-,TRBV11-3,TGTGCCAGCAGTTCGGACAGTCAGAACACTGAAGCTTTCTTT,CASSSDSQNTEAFF
TRBD1,TRBJ1-4,-,TRBV2,TGTGCCAGCCGACAGGGCCTCACTAATGAAAAACTGTTTTTT,CASRQGLTNEKLFF
-,TRBJ2-1,once,TRBV27,TGTGCCAGCAGGCAGGGGTCCTACAATGAGCAGTTCTTC,CASRQGSYNEQFF
TRBD1,TRBJ2-1,-,TRBV9,TGTGCCAGCAGCCCAAGCGACAGGGGGAGCAACAATGAGCAGTTCTTC,CASSPSDRGSNNEQFF
-,TRBJ1-2,-,TRBV10-3,TGTGCCATCAGTGAGAGCACAGACCTATATGGCTACACCTTC,CAISESTDLYGYTF
-,TRBJ1-4,-,TRBV2,TGTGCCTGCTCAGGGGCCCTTAATGAAAAACTGTTTTTT,CACSGALNEKLFF
-,TRBJ1-5,-,TRBV7-8,TGTGCCAGCAGCCCCGGGGAAGGTCGCAATCAGCCCCAGCATTTT,CASSPGEGRNQPQHF
TRBD2,TRBJ2-2,-,TRBV28,TGTGCCAGCAGTCTACCCGGGACTAGACGGGGGGAGCTGTTTTTT,CASSLPGTRRGELFF
-,TRBJ1-4,-,TRBV27,TGTGCCAGCAGTTTATCGTACCAGGGGATTGATGGTAATGAAAAACTGTTTTTT,CASSLSYQGIDGNEKLFF
-,TRBJ1-1,medium-sized,TRBV5-4,TGTGCCAGCAGCCAGGAGGACGCGGCTGAAGCTTTCTTT,CASSQEDAAEAFF
TRBD1,TRBJ2-1,-,TRBV12-5,TGTGCTAGTGGTCACGGGGGACAGGGGGAGTTCTTC,CASGHGGQGEFF
-,TRBJ1-1,-,TRBV5-1,TGCGCCAGCAGCTTAGAGGTGAACACTGAAGCTTTCTTT,CASSLEVNTEAFF
-,TRBJ2-3,-,TRBV5-4,TGTGCCAGCAGCTTGAGTCAAGCGGGCGGTGTTGATACGCAGTATTTT,CASSLSQAGGVDTQYF
TRBD1,TRBJ1-1,-,TRBV15,TGTGCCACCAGCAGAGCTGGACAGGAGGGCCGGATTGAAGCTTTCTTT,CATSRAGQEGRIEAFF
TRBD1,TRBJ2-3,once,TRBV18,TGTGCCAGCTCTCAACAGGGGTTGGGCACAGATACGCAGTATTTT,CASSQQGLGTDTQYF
-,TRBJ1-5,few,TRBV19,TGTGCCAGTAGTATAGGTGCCTCGAGGAGCAATCAGCCCCAGCATTTT,CASSIGASRSNQPQHF
-,TRBJ2-1,-,TRBV10-1,TGCGCCAGCAGTGGGGGTTGGCGGGGCGACAATGAGCAGTTCTTC,CASSGGWRGDNEQFF
-,TRBJ1-4,-,TRBV29-1,TGCAGCGTAGGGGGACTAGGTGAAAAACTGTTTTTT,CSVGGLGEKLFF
TRBD2,TRBJ2-7,-,TRBV27,TGTGCCAGCAGTTTTAGCGGGCCTAGCCCCTACGAGCAGTACTTC,CASSFSGPSPYEQYF
TRBD2,TRBJ2-1,-,TRBV11-1,TGTGCCAGCAGCCCCTGGGGGGGAGGAGGCTACAATGAGCAGTTCTTC,CASSPWGGGGYNEQFF
-,TRBJ1-2,-,TRBV2,TGTGCCAGCACCGACGGGAACTATGGCTACACCTTC,CASTDGNYGYTF
TRBD2,TRBJ2-5,once,TRBV5-1,TGCGCCAGCAGCTGGGGAGCGGGGGCATATGAGACCCAGTACTTC,CASSWGAGAYETQYF
-,TRBJ2-5,-,TRBV19,TGTGCCAGTACCAGGTGGTTAGCAGCGGGAGAGACCCAGTACTTC,CASTRWLAAGETQYF
TRBD1,TRBJ1-2,-,TRBV14,TGTGCCAGCAGCCAACAGACAGGGGGCTGGTTCGGCTACACCTTC,CASSQQTGGWFGYTF
-,TRBJ2-7,-,TRBV19,TGTGCCAGTAGTTCATACAGCTACGAGCAGTACTTC,CASSSYSYEQYF
-,TRBJ2-3,-,TRBV11-2,TGTGCCAGCAGCTTTGAGCTAGCGTTGTCTGATACGCAGTATTTT,CASSFELALSDTQYF
-,TRBJ1-2,-,TRBV9,TGTGCCAGCAGCCCCCGGGGGGGCGCCTATGGCTACACCTTC,CASSPRGGAYGYTF
-,TRBJ1-2,-,TRBV6-5,TGTGCCAGCAGTTATGGGACAAATAACTATGGCTACACCTTC,CASSYGTNNYGYTF
-,TRBJ1-2,-,TRBV6-5,TGTGCCAGCAGTTACGACATTAACTATGGCTACACCTTC,CASSYDINYGYTF
TRBD2,TRBJ2-4,-,TRBV5-1,TGCGCCAGCAGCATCGGACTAGCGGGGGCCCCAGCCAAAAACATTCAGTACTTC,CASSIGLAGAPAKNIQYF
-,TRBJ1-2,-,TRBV6-5,TGTGCCAGCAGAGGCGACTCTAACTATGGCTACACCTTC,CASRGDSNYGYTF
TRBD1,TRBJ2-3,-,TRBV7-8,TGTGCCAGCAGACAACCGGGACAGGGGGCATATACGCAGTATTTT,CASRQPGQGAYTQYF
TRBD2,TRBJ2-5,-,TRBV7-9,TGTGCCAGCAGCTTAGCCCGGACTAGTCTTCAAGAGACCCAGTACTTC,CASSLARTSLQETQYF
TRBD2,TRBJ2-5,-,TRBV5-6,TGTGCCAGCAGCCGAGGGCGGGGGGGCGGAGAGACCCAGTACTTC,CASSRGRGGGETQYF